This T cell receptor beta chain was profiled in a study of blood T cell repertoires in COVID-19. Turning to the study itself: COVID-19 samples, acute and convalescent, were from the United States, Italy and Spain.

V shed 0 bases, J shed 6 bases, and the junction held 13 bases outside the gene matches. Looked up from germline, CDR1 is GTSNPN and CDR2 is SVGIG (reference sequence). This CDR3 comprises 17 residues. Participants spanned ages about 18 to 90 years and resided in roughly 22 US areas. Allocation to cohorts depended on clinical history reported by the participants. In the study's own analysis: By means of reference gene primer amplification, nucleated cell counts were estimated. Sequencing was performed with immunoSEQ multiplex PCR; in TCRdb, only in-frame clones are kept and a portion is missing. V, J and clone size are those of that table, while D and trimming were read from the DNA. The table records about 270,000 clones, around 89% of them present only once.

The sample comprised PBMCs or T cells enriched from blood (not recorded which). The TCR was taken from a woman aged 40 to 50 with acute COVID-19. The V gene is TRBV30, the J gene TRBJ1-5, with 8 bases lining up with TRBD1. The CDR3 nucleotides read TGTGCCTGGAGTGTACAAGGCAGGGGGCGAGTTGGTCAGCCCCAGCATTTT. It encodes CAWSVQGRGRVGQPQHF.